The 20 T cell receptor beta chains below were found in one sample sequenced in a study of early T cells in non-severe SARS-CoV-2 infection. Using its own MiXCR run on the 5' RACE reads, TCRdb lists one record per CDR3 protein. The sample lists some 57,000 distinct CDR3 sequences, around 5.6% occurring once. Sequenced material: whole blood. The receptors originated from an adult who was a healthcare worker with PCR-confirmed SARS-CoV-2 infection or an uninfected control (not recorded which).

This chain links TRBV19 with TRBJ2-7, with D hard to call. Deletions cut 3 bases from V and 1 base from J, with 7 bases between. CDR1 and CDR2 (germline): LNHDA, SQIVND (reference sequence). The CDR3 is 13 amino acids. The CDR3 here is CASSISESYEQYF. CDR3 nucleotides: TGTGCCAGTAGTATTTCAGAATCCTACGAGCAGTACTTC. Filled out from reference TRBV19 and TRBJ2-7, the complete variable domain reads DGGITQSPKYLFRKEGQNVTLSCEQNLNHDAMYWYRQDPGQGLRLIYYSQIVNDFQKGDIAEGYSVSREKKESFPLTVTSAQKNPTAFYLCASSISESYEQYFGPGTRLTVT.

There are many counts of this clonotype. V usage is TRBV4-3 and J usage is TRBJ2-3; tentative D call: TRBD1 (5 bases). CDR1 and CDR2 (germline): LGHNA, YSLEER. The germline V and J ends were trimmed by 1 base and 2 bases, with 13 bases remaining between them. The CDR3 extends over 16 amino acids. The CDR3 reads CASSQVNRGYTDTQYF. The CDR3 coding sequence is TGCGCCAGCAGCCAAGTCAATAGGGGTTACACAGATACGCAGTATTTT.

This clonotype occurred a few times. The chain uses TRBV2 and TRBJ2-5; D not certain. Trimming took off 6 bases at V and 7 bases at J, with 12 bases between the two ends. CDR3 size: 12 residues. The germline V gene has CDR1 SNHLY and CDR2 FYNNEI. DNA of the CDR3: TGTGCCAGCAGGTCCACCAGTCGGACCCAGTACTTC. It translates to CASRSTSRTQYF.

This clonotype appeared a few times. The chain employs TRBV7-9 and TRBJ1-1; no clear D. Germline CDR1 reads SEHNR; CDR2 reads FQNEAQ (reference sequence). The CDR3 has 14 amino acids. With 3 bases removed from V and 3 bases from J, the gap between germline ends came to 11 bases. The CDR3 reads CASSFKGSDTEAFF. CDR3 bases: TGTGCCAGCAGCTTTAAAGGGTCGGACACTGAAGCTTTCTTT.

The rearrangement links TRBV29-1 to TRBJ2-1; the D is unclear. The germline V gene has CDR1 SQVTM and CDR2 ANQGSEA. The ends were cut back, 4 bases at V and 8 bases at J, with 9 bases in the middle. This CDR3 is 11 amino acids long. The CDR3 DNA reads TGCAGCGTTGTCCCGTATGATGAGCAGTTCTTC. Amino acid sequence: CSVVPYDEQFF.

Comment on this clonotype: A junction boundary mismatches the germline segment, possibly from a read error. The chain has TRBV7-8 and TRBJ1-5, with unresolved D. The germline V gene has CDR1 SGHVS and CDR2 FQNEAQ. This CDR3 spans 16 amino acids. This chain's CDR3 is CASSLDRTVKDHPQHF. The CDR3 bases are TGTGCCAGCAGCTTAGACAGAACGGTCAAAGATCACCCCCAGCATTTT. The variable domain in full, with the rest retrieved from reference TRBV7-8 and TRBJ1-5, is GAGVSQSPRYKVAKRGQDVALRCDPISGHVSLFWYQQALGQGPEFLTYFQNEAQLDKSGLPSDRFFAERPEGSVSTLKIQRTQQEDSAVYLCASSLDRTVKDHPQHFGDGTRLSIL.

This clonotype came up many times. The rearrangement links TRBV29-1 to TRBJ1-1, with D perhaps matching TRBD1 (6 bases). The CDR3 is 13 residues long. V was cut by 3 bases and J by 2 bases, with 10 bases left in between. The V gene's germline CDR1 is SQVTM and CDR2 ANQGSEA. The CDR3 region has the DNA TGCAGCGTTGAGAGGACAGCCAACACTGAAGCTTTCTTT. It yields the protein CSVERTANTEAFF.

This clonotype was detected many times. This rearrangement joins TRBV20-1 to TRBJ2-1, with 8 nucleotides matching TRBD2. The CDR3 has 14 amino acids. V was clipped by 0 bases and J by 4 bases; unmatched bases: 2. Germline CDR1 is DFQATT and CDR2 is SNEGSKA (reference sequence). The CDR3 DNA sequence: TGCAGTGCTAGAGATCCGGGAGGGTACAATGAGCAGTTCTTC. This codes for CSARDPGGYNEQFF.

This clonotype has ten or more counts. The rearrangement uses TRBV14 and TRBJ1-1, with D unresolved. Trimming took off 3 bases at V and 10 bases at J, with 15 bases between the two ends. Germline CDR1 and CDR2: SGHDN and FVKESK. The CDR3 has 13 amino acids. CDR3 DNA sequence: TGTGCCAGCAGCCAGGCGAGAAGTGGCGGAGCTTTCTTT. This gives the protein CASSQARSGGAFF.

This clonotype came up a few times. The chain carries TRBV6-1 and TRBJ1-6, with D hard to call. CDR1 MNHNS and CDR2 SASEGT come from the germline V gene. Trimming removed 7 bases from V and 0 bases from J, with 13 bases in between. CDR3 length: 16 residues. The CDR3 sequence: CASTSDGSSYNSPLHF. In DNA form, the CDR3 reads TGTGCCAGCACCTCGGACGGTAGCTCCTATAATTCACCCCTCCACTTT.

The CDR3 loop reads CSVVLGYGYTF. The CDR3, as DNA: TGCAGCGTTGTATTGGGCTATGGCTACACCTTC. The chain employs TRBV29-1 and TRBJ1-2; D is uncertain. Trimming shortened V by 4 bases and J by 4 bases, and 7 bases separated the two germline ends. The CDR3 spans 11 residues. In germline, CDR1 is SQVTM, CDR2 ANQGSEA.

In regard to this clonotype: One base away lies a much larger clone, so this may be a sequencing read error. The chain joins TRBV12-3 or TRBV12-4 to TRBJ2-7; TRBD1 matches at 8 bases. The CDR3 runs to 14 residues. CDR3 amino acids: CTSSLGQGIYEQYF. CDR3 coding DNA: TGTACCAGCAGCCTCGGACAGGGTATCTACGAGCAGTACTTC.

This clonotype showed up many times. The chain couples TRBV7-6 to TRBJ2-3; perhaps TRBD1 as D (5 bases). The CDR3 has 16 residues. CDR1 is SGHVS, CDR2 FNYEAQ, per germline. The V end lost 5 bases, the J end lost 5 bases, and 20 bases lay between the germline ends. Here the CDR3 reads CASSMTTVPILDTQYF. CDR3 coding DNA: TGTGCCAGCAGCATGACGACAGTCCCCATCTTAGATACGCAGTATTTT.

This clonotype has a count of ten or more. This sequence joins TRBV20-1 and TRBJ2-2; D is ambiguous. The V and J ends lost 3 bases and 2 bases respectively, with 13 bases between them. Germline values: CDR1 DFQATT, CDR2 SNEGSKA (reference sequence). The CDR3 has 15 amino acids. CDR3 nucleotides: TGCAGTGCTAGTGCCCTACCGAAAAACACCGGGGAGCTGTTTTTT. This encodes CSASALPKNTGELFF.

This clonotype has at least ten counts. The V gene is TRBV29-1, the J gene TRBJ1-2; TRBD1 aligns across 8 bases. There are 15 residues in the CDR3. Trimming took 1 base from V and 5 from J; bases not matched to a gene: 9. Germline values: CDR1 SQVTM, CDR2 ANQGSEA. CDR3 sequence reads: CSVEGGTGLPYGYTF. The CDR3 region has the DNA TGCAGCGTTGAAGGGGGGACAGGTCTCCCTTATGGCTACACCTTC.

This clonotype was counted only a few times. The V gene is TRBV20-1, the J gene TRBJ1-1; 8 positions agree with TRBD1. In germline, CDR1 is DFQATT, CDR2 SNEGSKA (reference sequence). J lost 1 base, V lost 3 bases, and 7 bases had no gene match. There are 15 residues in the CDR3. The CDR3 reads CSASLGGTGNTEAFF. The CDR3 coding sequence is TGCAGTGCTAGTCTCGGCGGGACAGGGAACACTGAAGCTTTCTTT.

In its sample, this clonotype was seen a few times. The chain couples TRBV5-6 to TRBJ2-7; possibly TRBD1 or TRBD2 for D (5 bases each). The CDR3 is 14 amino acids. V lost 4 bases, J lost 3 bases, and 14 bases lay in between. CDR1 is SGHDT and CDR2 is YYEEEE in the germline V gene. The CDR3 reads CASSPGSGGYEQYF. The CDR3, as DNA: TGTGCCAGCAGCCCGGGGTCTGGGGGCTACGAGCAGTACTTC. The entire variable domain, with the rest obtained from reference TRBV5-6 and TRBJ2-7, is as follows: DAGVTQSPTHLIKTRGQQVTLRCSPKSGHDTVSWYQQALGQGPQFIFQYYEEEERQRGNFPDRFSGHQFPNYSSELNVNALLLGDSALYLCASSPGSGGYEQYFGPGTRLTVT.

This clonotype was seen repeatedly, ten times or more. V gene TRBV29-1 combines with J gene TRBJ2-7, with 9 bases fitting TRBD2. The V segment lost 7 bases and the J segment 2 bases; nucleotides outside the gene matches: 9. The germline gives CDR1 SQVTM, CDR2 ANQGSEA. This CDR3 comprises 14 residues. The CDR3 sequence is CSAGTSYTAYEQYF. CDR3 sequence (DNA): TGCAGCGCCGGGACTAGCTATACCGCCTACGAGCAGTACTTC.

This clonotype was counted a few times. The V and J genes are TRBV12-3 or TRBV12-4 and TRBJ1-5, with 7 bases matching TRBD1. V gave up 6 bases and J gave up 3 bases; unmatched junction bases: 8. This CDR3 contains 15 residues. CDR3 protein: CASSRRTGVNQPQHF. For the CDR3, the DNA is TGTGCCAGCAGCCGACGGACAGGCGTCAATCAGCCCCAGCATTTT.

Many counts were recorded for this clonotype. The CDR3 here is CASSYFGRSIYEQYF. In DNA, the CDR3 is TGTGCCAGCAGTTACTTTGGCAGGTCCATCTACGAGCAGTACTTC. This chain connects TRBV6-5 to TRBJ2-7; no reliable D call. This CDR3 comprises 15 residues. Between the trimmed V and J ends, which lost 1 base and 3 bases, there was a span of 13 bases. Germline loops: CDR1 MNHEY, CDR2 SVGAGI.